Detailed here is one T cell receptor (beta chain). The data originate from a study of blood T cell repertoires in COVID-19. Across the whole study: COVID-19 samples from acute and convalescent phases originated in the United States, Italy and Spain. Sources were T cells, B-cell-depleted T cells, or PBMCs; the material itself was cDNA or gDNA.

Original processing methods: Reference gene primer amplification gave nucleated cell count estimates. Clones were sequenced by immunoSEQ multiplex PCR, and TCRdb holds only the in-frame ones, with some missing. The D gene and trimming were derived from the DNA, and the V and J assignments and clone size from that table. Among some 45,000 clones listed, roughly 89% were seen once. The TCR originated in a man between 65 and 80 years old with active COVID-19. Sequences were obtained from peripheral blood.

The CDR3, as DNA: TGTGCCAGCAGCCAACAGGGGCGTAGCACAGATACGCAGTATTTT. It translates to CASSQQGRSTDTQYF. The genes are TRBV6-4 and TRBJ2-3, with 7 positions matching TRBD1. This CDR3 has 15 amino acids. Germline V lookup: CDR1 MRHNA, CDR2 SNTAGT. Trimming cost V 6 bases and J 0 bases; bases outside gene matches: 6.